Below, 12 T cell receptor beta chains from the same sample are listed, as sequenced in a study of kidney transplant recipient with SARS-CoV-2 infection. TCRdb itself ran the reads through MiXCR, one entry per CDR3 protein. This table holds under 250,000 distinct CDR3 sequences, under 35% found once. Sample: a blood sample, taken at baseline and between days 110 and 120 from a kidney transplant recipient. These receptors all stem from a male patient aged 25-45 years who had COVID-19 and was a kidney transplant recipient. Some T cells may originate from the graft donor.

A note on this clonotype: Possible read error: a much larger clone is one base away. This chain uses TRBV20-1 with TRBJ2-7; TRBD2 matches at 11 bases. Germline V gene sequence: CDR1 DFQATT, CDR2 SNEGSKA (reference sequence). This CDR3 region has 14 residues. Trimming cost V 5 bases and J 5 bases; bases outside gene matches: 8. DNA for the CDR3: TGCAGTGCTCTTAGCGGGAGGGTGGGCCACGAGCAGTACTTC. Protein sequence: CSALSGRVGHEQYF.

Concerning this clonotype: A single base separates this from a much larger clone, so it may be a read error. The chain uses TRBV15 and TRBJ2-5, with 7 bases that match TRBD1. The assigned J gene may be wrong: the sequence end matches TRBJ2-7 better. The CDR3 contains 14 residues. Germline V gene data show CDR1 as LNHNV and CDR2 as YYDKDF (reference sequence). For the CDR3, the DNA is TGTGCCACCAGCGGAGAAGGGGGCGGCTACGAGCAGTACTTC. This gives the protein CATSGEGGGYEQYF.

This clonotype occurred many times. V is TRBV19 and J is TRBJ2-3; no clear D. Per the germline V gene, CDR1 is LNHDA and CDR2 is SQIVND (reference sequence). The V end lost 5 bases, the J end lost 2 bases, and 5 bases lay between the germline ends. This CDR3 region has 12 residues. The CDR3, as DNA: TGTGCCAGTAGTCCTACCACAGATACGCAGTATTTT. The encoded protein is CASSPTTDTQYF.

At least ten counts were recorded for this clonotype. The chain uses TRBV6-5 and TRBJ2-3, with TRBD2 identical over 7 bases. In germline, CDR1 is MNHEY, CDR2 SVGAGI. After removal of 9 bases from V and 5 bases from J, the junction contained 14 bases not matched to a gene. The CDR3 spans 15 residues. CDR3 sequence (DNA): TGTGCCAGTAGGTGGCGGGGGAGCGGTGTAGATACGCAGTATTTT. Translation: CASRWRGSGVDTQYF.

With respect to this clonotype: A read error may be the cause here, since a much bigger clone is one base away. The chain joins TRBV20-1 to TRBJ2-2, with D unclear. CDR3 length: 14 residues. Germline-derived CDR1 and CDR2 are DFQATT and SNEGSKA (reference sequence). V was cut by 2 bases and J by 5 bases, with 12 bases left in between. This CDR3 is CSARPFPQTGELFF. In nucleotides, the CDR3 is TGCAGTGCTAGACCGTTCCCTCAGACCGGGGAGCTGTTTTTT.

This clonotype was counted ten times or more. The V and J genes are TRBV6-1 and TRBJ2-7; the match to TRBD2 covers 9 bases. Germline CDR1 MNHNS, CDR2 SASEGT. This CDR3 spans 15 amino acids. V was clipped by 2 bases and J by 3 bases; unmatched bases: 5. CDR3 nucleotides: TGTGCCAGCAGTGAACGCGAGACTAGCGGCTACGAGCAGTACTTC. As protein: CASSERETSGYEQYF.

This clonotype has at least ten counts. CDR3 sequence: CASRRISEQYF. CDR3 DNA sequence: TGTGCCAGCAGGCGGATTTCCGAGCAGTACTTC. V and J are TRBV2 and TRBJ2-7, with D uncertain. Trimming removed 6 bases at V and 6 bases at J, with 9 bases between. Germline CDR1 SNHLY, CDR2 FYNNEI. CDR3 length: 11 residues.

As concerns this clonotype: One end of the junction varies from germline; a read error may be responsible. The J gene is TRBJ2-4, the V gene TRBV4-1, with 13 bases identical to TRBD2. Germline CDR1 is MGHRA and CDR2 is YSYEKL. The CDR3 sequence is 15 residues long. This CDR3 is CASSPRTSGRGEQLF. CDR3 DNA: TGCGCCAGCAGCCCCCGGACTAGCGGGAGAGGTGAGCAGCTCTTC.

This clonotype was picked up many times. This rearrangement joins TRBV6-5 to TRBJ2-5; the D call may be TRBD1 or TRBD2 (5 bases each). Trimming removed 2 bases at V and 4 bases at J, with 11 bases between. The CDR3 has 14 residues. CDR1 MNHEY and CDR2 SVGAGI come from the germline V gene. The CDR3 region has the DNA TGTGCCAGCAGTTACCGAGGGGCCGGAGAGACCCAGTACTTC. It encodes CASSYRGAGETQYF.

Regarding this clonotype: The conserved phenylalanine or tryptophan is not found at the CDR3 terminus, so this likely reflects a read error. The V gene is TRBV5-4, the J gene TRBJ1-2; D gene unclear. The V end lost 6 bases, the J end lost 4 bases, and 22 bases lay between the germline ends. Germline V lookup: CDR1 SGHNT, CDR2 YYREEE (reference sequence). The CDR3 loop spans 16 amino acids. The chain's CDR3 is CASTRNVPGKTYGYTS. The CDR3 DNA follows: TGTGCCAGCACGCGAAACGTACCAGGAAAGACCTATGGCTACACCTCC.

This clonotype was observed a few times. The rearrangement joins TRBV24-1 to TRBJ2-3; D ambiguous. The germline gives CDR1 KGHDR, CDR2 SFDVKD. Between the trimmed V and J ends, which lost 0 bases and 0 bases, there was a span of 3 bases. The CDR3 is 14 amino acids. The DNA of the CDR3 is TGTGCCACCAGTGATTTGTTTAGCACAGATACGCAGTATTTT. This encodes CATSDLFSTDTQYF.

This clonotype was counted many times. The chain has TRBV6-1 and TRBJ2-7; 9 nucleotides align to TRBD1. V shed 2 bases and J 3 bases; nucleotides not matched to a gene: 11. Germline V gives CDR1 MNHNS, CDR2 SASEGT. The CDR3 runs to 17 residues. The CDR3 nucleotides are TGTGCCAGCAGTGAATGGGGAACAGGGGGCGCGGACTACGAGCAGTACTTC. As protein: CASSEWGTGGADYEQYF.